What follows is one T cell receptor beta chain and its context. V gave up 3 bases and J gave up 5 bases; unmatched junction bases: 8. Germline V CDR1 and CDR2: SGDLS, YYNGEE. The CDR3 is made up of 16 amino acids. This sample stems from a study of blood T cell repertoires in COVID-19. How the authors handled the data: The authors estimated nucleated cell counts from reference gene primer amplification. Profiled with immunoSEQ multiplex PCR; TCRdb holds only in-frame clones, not every one. Clonal size and the V and J genes are those of that table, whereas D and trimming came from the DNA. The sample lists some 240,000 clones, 80% to 90% seen once, with approximately 10% in the top ten.

Sequences were obtained from peripheral blood. The TCR originated in a woman in her 70s with COVID-19, enrolled during active disease. The chain has TRBV9 and TRBJ2-3, with 11 bases identical to TRBD2. The CDR3 reads CASSARSGRGEDTQYF. Written as DNA, the CDR3 is TGTGCCAGCAGCGCCCGTAGCGGGAGGGGTGAAGATACGCAGTATTTT.